This TCR beta chain is drawn from a study of T cells in Graves' hyperthyroidism and ophthalmopathy. Overall study context: The initial diagnosis was the point when peripheral blood was collected, ahead of any treatment. General study points: Median prediction lead before ophthalmopathy onset was 5.5 to 7 months with the model.

This clonotype was seen ten or more times. Antigen: not known. Patients with uncontrolled infections, other autoimmune diseases, pregnancy or lactation were excluded. From RNA transcripts, TCR beta CDR3 regions were amplified. Using the HTBI primer set, a first-round RT-PCR was run on the TCR CDR3. TCRdb independently ran MiXCR on the multiplex PCR reads; one entry per CDR3 protein. Here the sample spans more than 550,000 distinct CDR3 sequences, around 20% being singletons. The sequenced sample consisted of blood. This receptor was taken from a woman between 45 and 65 years old with Graves' hyperthyroidism that later progressed to Graves' ophthalmopathy.

CDR3 DNA sequence: TGCAGTGCTAGTTTCTCTAGGGCCATCACAGATACGCAGTATTTT. Protein: CSASFSRAITDTQYF. The gene calls are TRBV20-1 and TRBJ2-3; D uncertain. The CDR3 is made up of 15 amino acids. The germline CDR1 and CDR2 sequences are DFQATT and SNEGSKA (reference sequence). V lost 3 bases and J lost 2, with 15 bases in between.